This TCR beta chain was sequenced during a study of post-analysis software for immune sequencing data. Study results and caveats: Patients used several TRBV segments, including TRBV5-6, TRBV5-1 and TRBV20-1, more often than controls. Significantly lower normalized Chao1 diversity was seen in multiple sclerosis patients than in controls.

Unique molecular identifiers were carried by the TCR beta cDNA libraries. TCRdb re-derived calls from the PCR reads in MiXCR, one entry per CDR3 protein. The data contain 350,000 to 500,000 distinct CDR3 sequences, approximately 39% of them seen just once; the ten biggest clones take up under 9%. Turning to this clonotype: No antigen is known for it.

The CDR3 has 13 amino acids. Germline V CDR1 and CDR2: SQVTM, ANQGSEA. The V gene is TRBV29-1, the J gene TRBJ2-5; TRBD1 matches 7 bases. The J call may be faulty, since TRBJ2-7 better matches the DNA end. The sample consisted of blood. This receptor was identified in a girl aged 2-15 years with multiple sclerosis. CDR3 bases: TGCAGCGTTGGAGGGGGCTTGGGGTACGAGCAGTACTTC. Translation gives CSVGGGLGYEQYF.